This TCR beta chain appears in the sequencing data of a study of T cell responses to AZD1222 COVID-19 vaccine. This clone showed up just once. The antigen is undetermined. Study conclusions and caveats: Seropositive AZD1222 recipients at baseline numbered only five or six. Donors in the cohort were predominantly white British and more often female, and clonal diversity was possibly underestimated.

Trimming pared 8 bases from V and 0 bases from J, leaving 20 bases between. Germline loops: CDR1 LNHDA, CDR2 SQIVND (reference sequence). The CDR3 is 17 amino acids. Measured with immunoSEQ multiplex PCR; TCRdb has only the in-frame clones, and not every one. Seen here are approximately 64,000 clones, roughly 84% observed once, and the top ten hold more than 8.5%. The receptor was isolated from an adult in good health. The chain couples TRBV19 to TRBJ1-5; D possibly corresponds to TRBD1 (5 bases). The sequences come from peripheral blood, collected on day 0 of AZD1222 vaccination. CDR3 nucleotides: TGTGCCAGTCGGCACCCGTGGGGGGAAGATAGCAATCAGCCCCAGCATTTT. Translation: CASRHPWGEDSNQPQHF.